The clone carrying this TCR beta chain was detected only once. The CDR3 is made up of 15 amino acids. V was cut by 3 bases and J by 9 bases, with 15 bases left in between. Germline CDR1 is MGHDK and CDR2 is SYGVNS. Using immunoSEQ multiplex PCR, the repertoire was profiled, and TCRdb retains in-frame clones only, with some absent. The data contain about 320,000 clones, more than 70% of them seen just once; the ten biggest clones take up more than 1.5%. Regarding treatment: some 19 received Ad26.COV2.S at low or high dose, single or two shots; roughly five received placebo; per-sample allocation not given. Samples came from day 63 after the first vaccine or placebo injection. The entry originates in a study of Ad26.COV2.S vaccination and SARS-CoV-2 variants.

The chain combines TRBV25-1 with TRBJ1-6; no firm D call. The receptor was isolated from a person aged 18-60 years who received the Ad26.COV2.S COVID-19 vaccine or a placebo. The sequencing used peripheral blood, collected in a trial of Ad26.COV2.S vaccine versus placebo. CDR3 in amino acids: CASSEVLGFGSPLHF. Here the CDR3 DNA reads TGTGCCAGCAGTGAGGTTTTGGGTTTCGGTTCACCCCTCCACTTT.